These T cell receptor beta chains were read from a single sample in a study of T cells in narcolepsy. Produced via immunoSEQ multiplex PCR; TCRdb's table is partial and in-frame only. The sample has around 30,000 clones; about four fifths are singletons. Specimen: CD45RA- memory CD4+ T cells from PBMCs. The receptors derive from a human donor with narcolepsy. The CDR3 runs from the conserved cysteine through the conserved F or W. D genes are given only for firm matches. Rows may omit the clone size; those that give it use once, few, many or a size class.

TRBD1,NA,TRBJ1-2,TRBV19,TGTGCCAGAATACCGGGACAGCCGGAGCGTGGCTACACCTTC,CARIPGQPERGYTF
NA,NA,TRBJ1-1,TRBV23-1,TGCGCCAGCAGTCAAAGAGGGACCCCCCGGGCTTTCTTT,CASSQRGTPRAFF
NA,NA,TRBJ1-2,TRBV2,TGTGCCAGCAGTGAATACGCTTCCTATGGCTACACCTTC,CASSEYASYGYTF
NA,NA,TRBJ1-5,TRBV4-2,TGTGCCAGCAGCCAAGATAGGGGCAGGGTGCAGCCCCAGCATTTT,CASSQDRGRVQPQHF
NA,NA,TRBJ2-6,TRBV2,TGTGCCGGACGGGTGGGGGCCAACGTCCTGACTTTC,CAGRVGANVLTF
NA,NA,TRBJ2-1,TRBV20-1,TGCAGTGCTAGAGAAAGTGGGGAGCAGTTCTTC,CSARESGEQFF
TRBD1,NA,TRBJ1-1,TRBV5-4,TGTGCCAGCAGCTACCCGGGACAGAGGAACACTGAAGCTTTCTTT,CASSYPGQRNTEAFF
TRBD2,NA,TRBJ2-1,TRBV19,TGTGCCAGTAGTATTGGGACTAGCGGATCCAATGAGCAGTTCTTC,CASSIGTSGSNEQFF
TRBD1,NA,TRBJ2-6,TRBV7-3,TGTGCCAGCAGCCAACAGGGGGCGGCTGGGGCCAACGTCCTGACTTTC,CASSQQGAAGANVLTF
NA,NA,TRBJ2-7,TRBV7-2,TGTGCCAGCAAGGGACTTCCCTACGAGCAGTACTTC,CASKGLPYEQYF
TRBD1,NA,TRBJ1-1,TRBV7-2,TGTGCCAGCAGCTTAGATGACTTTCGGACAGGGACCACTGAAGCTTTCTTT,CASSLDDFRTGTTEAFF
NA,NA,TRBJ1-1,TRBV7-2,TGTGCCAGCAGCTTAGCGGGCACACCCGAAGCTTTCTTT,CASSLAGTPEAFF
NA,NA,TRBJ1-4,TRBV30,TGTGCCTGGAGTCCCCGGACATATGGTGAAAAACTGTTTTTT,CAWSPRTYGEKLFF
TRBD1,NA,TRBJ1-2,TRBV7-8,TGTGCCAGCAGCCCAGGGGGACCTCGGGGCTACACCTTC,CASSPGGPRGYTF
NA,NA,TRBJ2-7,TRBV7-3,TGTGCCAGCAGCCGGAACGACTACGAGCAGTGCTTC,CASSRNDYEQCF
TRBD2,once,TRBJ2-1,TRBV4-1,TGCGCCAGCAGCCAAGAAGCTTTCGGGGGGGACACAATGAGGCAGTTCTTC,CASSQEAFGGDTMRQFF
TRBD1,NA,TRBJ1-5,TRBV6-1,TGTGCCAGCAGTCTTGAATCAGGGGGCAGTCAGCCCCAGCATTTT,CASSLESGGSQPQHF
NA,once,TRBJ1-4,TRBV18,TGTGCCAGCTCACCAGGAGGGGGAGGTGAAAAACTGTTTTTT,CASSPGGGGEKLFF
NA,NA,TRBJ1-5,TRBV19,TGTGCCAGTAGGGACAGATTATATAGCAATCAGCCCCAGCATTTT,CASRDRLYSNQPQHF
NA,NA,TRBJ1-6,TRBV5-5,TGTGCCAGCAGCCTAGGCCCGGCAGGGATGGATTCACCCCTCCACTTT,CASSLGPAGMDSPLHF
NA,NA,TRBJ1-2,TRBV7-3,TGTGCCAGCAGCCCGACAGGATCGCCTGGCTATGGCTACACCTTC,CASSPTGSPGYGYTF
NA,NA,TRBJ1-5,TRBV15,TGTGCCACCAGCAGGGAAAGAAATCAGCCCCAGCATTTT,CATSRERNQPQHF
NA,NA,TRBJ2-7,TRBV5-4,TGTGCCAGCAGCGCCGAAAGCGGAAAATCCTACGAGCAGTACTTC,CASSAESGKSYEQYF
NA,NA,TRBJ1-2,TRBV4-1,TGCGCCAGCAGCCAAGCGGGGGGTAGCTATGGCTACACCTTC,CASSQAGGSYGYTF
TRBD2,NA,TRBJ2-5,TRBV7-3,TGTGCCAGCAGCCCTCGGACTAGCGGGGGGTTAGGCCCTTTGTACCAAGAGACCCAGTACTTC,CASSPRTSGGLGPLYQETQYF
TRBD1,NA,TRBJ1-6,TRBV9,TGTGCCAGCAGCGTAAATGACAGGGGTAATTCACCCCTCCACTTT,CASSVNDRGNSPLHF
NA,once,TRBJ1-4,TRBV7-6,TGTGCCAGCAGCTTAGGGCAATCAGGGGATCTATGGATGAATGAAAAACTGTTTTTT,CASSLGQSGDLWMNEKLFF
NA,once,TRBJ2-2,TRBV7-6,TGTGCCAGCAGCGCCGGTAATAGCTACACCGGGGAGCTGTTTTTT,CASSAGNSYTGELFF
NA,NA,TRBJ2-3,TRBV7-9,TGTGCCAGCAGCTTCGACTCCACTAGCACAGATACGCAGTATTTT,CASSFDSTSTDTQYF
TRBD2,NA,TRBJ2-7,TRBV5-6,TGTGCCAGCAGCTTGGATGTCTGGGGGGGACACGAGCAGTACTTC,CASSLDVWGGHEQYF
NA,NA,TRBJ2-1,TRBV5-1,TGCGCCAGCAGCTCTGGGCAGGGGGGCCACAATGAGCAGTTCTTC,CASSSGQGGHNEQFF
NA,NA,TRBJ1-3,TRBV10-3,TGTGCCACCGGGCGGACGGCTTACTCTGGAAACACCATATATTTT,CATGRTAYSGNTIYF
TRBD1,NA,TRBJ1-4,TRBV5-1,TGCGCCAGCAGCCTACAGGGGACAGATGAAAAACTGTTTTTT,CASSLQGTDEKLFF
NA,NA,TRBJ2-3,TRBV12-5,TGTGCTAGTGGTTTGGCACAAGGGGATACGCAGTATTTT,CASGLAQGDTQYF
NA,NA,TRBJ2-7,TRBV6-5,TGTGCCAGCAGTTACCCTCCAGGGCGAGGGGGCGAGCAGTACTTC,CASSYPPGRGGEQYF